This entry lists 29 T cell receptor beta chains sequenced from one sample in a study of T cells in Graves' hyperthyroidism and ophthalmopathy. Authors of the study amplified TCR beta CDR3 regions from RNA transcripts. The primer set for the first-round RT-PCR of the TCR CDR3 was HTBI. Each CDR3 protein gets one entry after TCRdb re-called the multiplex PCR reads with MiXCR. The table has more than 600,000 distinct CDR3 sequences, roughly 15% seen once. Sequenced: blood. The receptors were sampled from a man in his late teens or twenties with Graves' hyperthyroidism.

This clonotype was observed a handful of times. This could be a read error, since a much larger clone is one nucleotide away. The rearrangement uses TRBV5-1 and TRBJ2-1, with TRBD2 identical over 9 bases. The CDR3 totals 14 residues. CDR1 SGHRS and CDR2 YFSETQ come from the germline V gene. In DNA form, the CDR3 reads TGCGCCAGCAGCTTAGGGACTAGCTACAATGGGCAGTTCTTC. Amino acids: CASSLGTSYNGQFF. Looking up the rest from reference TRBV5-1 and TRBJ2-1 gives the full variable domain: KAGVTQTPRYLIKTRGQQVTLSCSPISGHRSVSWYQQTPGQGLQFLFEYFSETQRNKGNFPGRFSGRQFSNSRSEMNVSTLELGDSALYLCASSLGTSYNGQFFGPGTRLTVL.

Many counts were recorded for this clonotype. The gene calls are TRBV7-9 and TRBJ2-5, with D perhaps matching TRBD1 (5 bases). Trimming left V 1 base short and J 4 bases short, with 13 bases between. Germline V gene lookup returns CDR1 SEHNR and CDR2 FQNEAQ (reference sequence). The CDR3 runs to 15 residues. The CDR3: CASSLGLQGGETQYF. CDR3 bases: TGTGCCAGCAGCTTAGGACTTCAGGGTGGAGAGACCCAGTACTTC.

Many counts were recorded for this clonotype. The chain links TRBV11-3 to TRBJ2-2; D gene unclear. This CDR3 has 14 residues. Looked up from germline, CDR1 is SGHNT and CDR2 is YENEEA. Trimming left V 6 bases short and J 1 base short, with 9 bases between. DNA for the CDR3: TGTGCCAGCAGACCTCGCGGGAACACCGGGGAGCTGTTTTTT. It encodes CASRPRGNTGELFF. The whole variable domain, filled in from reference TRBV11-3 and TRBJ2-2, reads EAGVVQSPRYKIIEKKQPVAFWCNPISGHNTLYWYLQNLGQGPELLIRYENEEAVDDSQLPKDRFSAERLKGVDSTLKIQPAELGDSAVYLCASRPRGNTGELFFGEGSRLTVL.

This clonotype has at least ten counts. This sequence joins TRBV18 and TRBJ1-5, with no clear D. This CDR3 is built from 13 residues. The V gene lost 5 bases and the J gene lost 5 bases, with 10 bases spanning the gap. Germline CDR1 reads KGHSH; CDR2 reads LQKENI. CDR3 sequence (DNA): TGTGCCAGCTCAAAGAGGGAGGATCAGCCCCAGCATTTT. This gives the protein CASSKREDQPQHF. Looking up the rest from reference TRBV18 and TRBJ1-5 gives the full variable domain: NAGVMQNPRHLVRRRGQEARLRCSPMKGHSHVYWYRQLPEEGLKFMVYLQKENIIDESGMPKERFSAEFPKEGPSILRIQQVVRGDSAAYFCASSKREDQPQHFGDGTRLSIL.

This clonotype occurred many times. The chain is built from TRBV7-8 and TRBJ2-1; D perhaps matches TRBD1 (6 bases). Germline V gene sequence: CDR1 SGHVS, CDR2 FQNEAQ. The CDR3 loop spans 15 amino acids. Trimming took off 5 bases at V and 2 bases at J, with 13 bases between the two ends. CDR3 loop: CASSRGAGAYNEQFF. CDR3 DNA: TGTGCCAGCAGCCGCGGCGCAGGGGCCTACAATGAGCAGTTCTTC. Variable domain in full (rest from reference TRBV7-8 and TRBJ2-1): GAGVSQSPRYKVAKRGQDVALRCDPISGHVSLFWYQQALGQGPEFLTYFQNEAQLDKSGLPSDRFFAERPEGSVSTLKIQRTQQEDSAVYLCASSRGAGAYNEQFFGPGTRLTVL.

This clonotype was detected ten times or more. This chain uses TRBV20-1 with TRBJ2-7, with 8 bases matching TRBD2. Per the germline V gene, CDR1 is DFQATT and CDR2 is SNEGSKA (reference sequence). The junction had 2 bases not matched to a gene; V was cut back by 2 bases and J by 2 bases. The CDR3 loop spans 13 amino acids. The CDR3 sequence is CSARTSGTYEQYF. Written as DNA, the CDR3 is TGCAGTGCTAGAACTAGCGGTACCTACGAGCAGTACTTC.

This sequence joins TRBV7-9 and TRBJ1-5; 11 bases are shared with TRBD1. The CDR3 sequence is 17 residues long. The V and J ends lost 8 bases and 1 base, in that order; junction bases with no gene match: 10. CDR1 is SEHNR and CDR2 is FQNEAQ in the germline V gene (reference sequence). The CDR3 region is CASGAWDRGGSNQPQHF. The CDR3 nucleotides are TGTGCCAGCGGCGCGTGGGACAGGGGGGGCAGCAATCAGCCCCAGCATTTT.

The rearrangement uses TRBV20-1 and TRBJ2-7; 8 bases map to TRBD2. In germline, CDR1 is DFQATT, CDR2 SNEGSKA (reference sequence). With V trimmed by 1 base and J by 7 bases, 6 bases remained unmatched. The CDR3 runs 13 residues. The CDR3 sequence: CSARVAGRAEQYF. In nucleotides, the CDR3 is TGCAGTGCTAGAGTAGCGGGACGGGCGGAGCAGTACTTC.

This clonotype was detected a few times. The CDR3 region has the DNA TGTGCCAGCTCATCCAGAGCGGCTAATGAAAAACTGTTTTTT. As protein: CASSSRAANEKLFF. This chain connects TRBV18 to TRBJ1-4; D gene unclear. CDR1 is KGHSH, CDR2 LQKENI, per germline. V lost 5 bases, J lost 3 bases, and 10 bases lay in between. This CDR3 contains 14 residues.

The rearrangement links TRBV7-9 to TRBJ1-1; D not resolved. The CDR3 contains 15 residues. V was shortened by 6 bases and J by 0 bases, with 14 bases between the two germline ends. In germline, CDR1 is SEHNR, CDR2 FQNEAQ (reference sequence). The chain's CDR3 is CASRDGQTMNTEAFF. The CDR3 DNA is TGTGCCAGCAGGGACGGGCAAACCATGAACACTGAAGCTTTCTTT.

This clonotype was seen only a few times. The chain uses TRBV10-1 and TRBJ1-6, with 10 bases matching TRBD1. J lost 7 bases, V lost 2 bases, and 5 bases had no gene match. Germline-derived CDR1 and CDR2 are WNHNN and SYGVQD (reference sequence). The CDR3 is 16 residues long. CDR3 DNA: TGCGCCAGCAGTGAGGACAGGGGGCCCAGGAATTCACCCCTCCACTTT. This codes for CASSEDRGPRNSPLHF.

There are a few counts of this clonotype. This chain joins TRBV6-5 and TRBJ2-7, with TRBD1 matching over 9 bases. The ends lost 2 bases at V and 5 bases at J; junction bases unmatched: 7. Per germline, CDR1 MNHEY and CDR2 SVGAGI. There are 15 residues in the CDR3. The CDR3 protein is CASSYLGTGLDEQYF. CDR3 DNA sequence: TGTGCCAGCAGTTACCTAGGGACAGGGCTCGACGAGCAGTACTTC.

This clonotype was seen more than once but under ten times. This sequence may be a read error, since a much larger clone differs from it by one base. The gene calls are TRBV11-3 and TRBJ2-5, with TRBD2 matching over 9 bases. CDR3 size: 16 residues. After removal of 4 bases from V and 3 bases from J, the junction contained 9 bases not matched to a gene. CDR1 is SGHNT and CDR2 is YENEEA in the germline V gene. The CDR3 bases are TGTGCCAGCAGCTCCTCCTCCGGGACTAGCAAAGAGACCCAGTACTTC. It is translated as CASSSSSGTSKETQYF.

This clonotype was counted ten times or more. The rearrangement joins TRBV12-3 or TRBV12-4 to TRBJ1-1; possible D gene TRBD1, 5 bases. V was cut by 3 bases and J by 0 bases, with 11 bases left in between. This CDR3 contains 15 residues. CDR3 amino acids: CASSFVGDLNTEAFF. The CDR3 nucleotides read TGTGCCAGCAGTTTTGTGGGGGACCTGAACACTGAAGCTTTCTTT.

CDR3 DNA sequence: TGTGCCAGCAGCGCGCCGGGACAGGGAAGTTATGGCTACACCTTC. It translates to CASSAPGQGSYGYTF. The rearrangement links TRBV9 to TRBJ1-2, with 9 positions matching TRBD1. The CDR3 runs 15 residues. Trimming removed 3 bases from V and 5 bases from J; junction bases left unmatched: 8. Germline loops: CDR1 SGDLS, CDR2 YYNGEE.

This chain links TRBV5-5 with TRBJ2-7; TRBD2 is a possible D gene (5 bases). V was pared by 1 base and J by 0 bases, with 11 bases between. The CDR3 sequence is 15 residues long. Germline CDR1 is SGHKS and CDR2 is YYEKEE (reference sequence). This chain's CDR3 is CASSLTGSNSYEQYF. CDR3 nucleotides: TGTGCCAGCAGCTTGACGGGATCTAACTCCTACGAGCAGTACTTC. Full variable domain (missing parts from reference TRBV5-5 and TRBJ2-7): DAGVTQSPTHLIKTRGQQVTLRCSPISGHKSVSWYQQVLGQGPQFIFQYYEKEERGRGNFPDRFSARQFPNYSSELNVNALLLGDSALYLCASSLTGSNSYEQYFGPGTRLTVT.

This clonotype was found many times. The V gene is TRBV12-3 or TRBV12-4, the J gene TRBJ2-7, with 9 bases matching TRBD1. There are 16 residues in the CDR3. The junction had 12 bases not matched to a gene; V was cut back by 0 bases and J by 9 bases. The CDR3 sequence is CASSLAPGQGPHLQYF. DNA of the CDR3: TGTGCCAGCAGTTTAGCCCCGGGACAGGGACCTCATCTGCAGTACTTC.

The J gene is TRBJ1-4, the V gene TRBV12-5; D is unresolved. V was shortened by 2 bases and J by 2 bases, with 12 bases between the two germline ends. Germline CDR1 LGHNT, CDR2 FRNRAP. The CDR3 loop spans 16 amino acids. CDR3 residues: CASGLWITATNEKLFF. DNA of the CDR3: TGTGCTAGTGGTTTGTGGATAACCGCGACTAATGAAAAACTGTTTTTT.

This clonotype came up many times. The genes are TRBV20-1 and TRBJ2-1; 7 bases align to TRBD2. Trimming took 5 bases from V and 5 from J; bases not matched to a gene: 12. CDR1 DFQATT and CDR2 SNEGSKA come from the germline V gene (reference sequence). There are 15 residues in the CDR3. CDR3 in amino acids: CSAWGGVLANNEQFF. The CDR3 region has the DNA TGCAGTGCTTGGGGGGGAGTTCTCGCTAACAATGAGCAGTTCTTC.

This clonotype was observed at least ten times. The chain joins TRBV7-9 to TRBJ2-7, with D possibly being TRBD1 (7 bases). The germline CDR1 and CDR2 sequences are SEHNR and FQNEAQ (reference sequence). This CDR3 contains 13 residues. Trimming shortened V by 5 bases and J by 3 bases, and 11 bases separated the two germline ends. The CDR3 nucleotides read TGTGCCAGCAGCCGGCGGGACAGCTACGAGCAGTACTTC. Its translation is CASSRRDSYEQYF.

The sample holds a few counts of this clonotype. The chain combines TRBV20-1 with TRBJ2-7, with D hard to call. Trimming removed 5 bases from V and 3 bases from J, with 11 bases in between. Germline CDR1 is DFQATT and CDR2 is SNEGSKA (reference sequence). The CDR3 consists of 12 residues. CDR3 amino acids: CSAPISSYEQYF. DNA for the CDR3: TGCAGTGCTCCGATAAGCAGCTACGAGCAGTACTTC.

The table lists this clonotype with many counts. The chain carries TRBV28 and TRBJ2-3; unclear D gene. CDR1 is MDHEN, CDR2 SYDVKM, per germline. Trimming shortened V by 3 bases and J by 1 base, and 5 bases separated the two germline ends. The CDR3 sequence is 13 residues long. CDR3 loop: CASSFLGTDTQYF. In nucleotides, the CDR3 is TGTGCCAGCAGTTTCCTCGGCACAGATACGCAGTATTTT.

This clonotype came up a few times. The chain has TRBV5-5 and TRBJ1-2; TRBD1 aligns across 9 bases. The CDR3 is 13 amino acids. Looked up from germline, CDR1 is SGHKS and CDR2 is YYEKEE (reference sequence). Trimming removed 6 bases from V and 7 bases from J; junction bases left unmatched: 7. The chain's CDR3 is CASTTGDRVGYTF. DNA of the CDR3: TGTGCCAGCACCACCGGGGACAGGGTTGGCTACACCTTC. The full variable domain, completed using reference TRBV5-5 and TRBJ1-2, is DAGVTQSPTHLIKTRGQQVTLRCSPISGHKSVSWYQQVLGQGPQFIFQYYEKEERGRGNFPDRFSARQFPNYSSELNVNALLLGDSALYLCASTTGDRVGYTFGSGTRLTVV.

V is TRBV28 and J is TRBJ1-1; D unclear. CDR1 is MDHEN, CDR2 SYDVKM, per germline. The CDR3 is 13 residues long. V was trimmed by 10 bases and J by 3 bases, leaving 15 bases between them. The chain's CDR3 is CATGARPDTEAFF. Here the CDR3 DNA reads TGTGCCACGGGAGCAAGGCCCGACACTGAAGCTTTCTTT.

This clonotype was counted at least ten times. The genes are TRBV12-3 or TRBV12-4 and TRBJ2-1; 7 bases align to TRBD2. V dropped 3 bases and J dropped 10; count of bases not matched to a gene: 9. The CDR3 extends over 14 amino acids. CDR3 in DNA: TGTGCCAGCAGTTTTAACGCGGGAGTAGGCGAGCAGTTCTTC. Translated, it gives CASSFNAGVGEQFF.

This clonotype was seen ten or more times. This chain links TRBV11-1 with TRBJ2-7, with 12 nucleotides matching TRBD2. The germline gives CDR1 SGHAT, CDR2 FQDESV (reference sequence). This CDR3 comprises 14 residues. J gave up 6 bases and V 1 base, and 1 base lay outside the gene matches. This CDR3 reads CASSLETSGSEQYF. DNA of the CDR3: TGTGCCAGCAGCTTAGAGACTAGCGGGAGCGAGCAGTACTTC.

The chain joins TRBV3-1 to TRBJ1-5; D may be TRBD1 (5 bases). Trimming took 0 bases from V and 7 from J, leaving 16 bases between them. Germline V gene lookup returns CDR1 LGHDT and CDR2 YNNKEL (reference sequence). The CDR3 length is 16 residues. The CDR3 DNA reads as TGTGCCAGCAGCCAAGATGGGGCGGGTCGACCCCAGCCCCAGCATTTT. Translation: CASSQDGAGRPQPQHF.

This clonotype was detected ten times or more. The chain employs TRBV28 and TRBJ2-7, with 9 bases lining up with TRBD2. The germline CDR1 and CDR2 sequences are MDHEN and SYDVKM. V lost 3 bases and J lost 0; bases outside the gene matches: 12. The CDR3 has 18 amino acids. As DNA, the CDR3 is TGTGCCAGCAGTTTCAGTATTTTGCAGCGGGAGGTCTCCTACGAGCAGTACTTC. It is translated as CASSFSILQREVSYEQYF.

This chain connects TRBV28 to TRBJ1-4; D uncertain. The germline V gene has CDR1 MDHEN and CDR2 SYDVKM. There are 15 residues in the CDR3. V lost 4 bases and J lost 0, with 9 bases in between. CDR3 amino acids: CASSSDTATNEKLFF. The CDR3 DNA sequence: TGTGCCAGCAGTTCCGACACCGCAACTAATGAAAAACTGTTTTTT.